This T cell receptor beta chain came from a study of CD8+ T cells in alopecia areata. Study-wide results and caveats: In scalp and blood, many expanded lesional clones persisted during tofacitinib.

CDR3 length: 14 amino acids. CDR1 and CDR2 (germline): LNHDA, SQIVND (reference sequence). Trimming took 3 bases from V and 3 from J, leaving 11 bases between them. This clone was seen a few times. Its antigen remains unidentified. As for treatment: oral pan-JAK inhibitor, 5-10 mg twice daily. The authors extracted RNA and reverse transcribed it into cDNA as the sequencing template. This table comes from immunoSEQ multiplex PCR, and its TCRdb copy is limited to in-frame clones, with some not included. The data hold some 220,000 clones, with about three fifths observed a single time. The sample was CD4+ T cells sorted from blood, taken at week 4, from a patient treated with tofacitinib. The rearrangement joins TRBV19 to TRBJ1-2; a possible D gene is TRBD1 (6 bases). The sequence came from a human donor with alopecia areata. The CDR3: CASSILTGDYGYTF. Written as DNA, the CDR3 is TGTGCCAGTAGTATCCTGACAGGAGACTATGGCTACACCTTC. The full variable domain, completed using reference TRBV19 and TRBJ1-2, is DGGITQSPKYLFRKEGQNVTLSCEQNLNHDAMYWYRQDPGQGLRLIYYSQIVNDFQKGDIAEGYSVSREKKESFPLTVTSAQKNPTAFYLCASSILTGDYGYTFGSGTRLTVV.